The T cell receptor (beta chain) under discussion was sequenced for a study of T cells in Graves' hyperthyroidism and ophthalmopathy. The diagnostic basis comprised clinical symptoms, serum thyroxine and TRAb, thyroid ultrasound and orbital computed tomography. Amplification targeted TCR beta CDR3 regions from RNA transcripts. When the TCR CDR3 underwent first-round RT-PCR, the HTBI primer set was used. TCRdb re-derived calls from the multiplex PCR reads in MiXCR, one entry per CDR3 protein. Among 500,000 to 750,000 distinct CDR3 sequences, more than 13% were seen once, and the ten largest hold more than 6%. The sequence came from a woman aged 18-30 years with Graves' ophthalmopathy. What was sequenced was blood.

The CDR3 sequence is CSASSSGNSYEQYF. In DNA, the CDR3 is TGCAGTGCTAGCTCTAGCGGCAACTCCTACGAGCAGTACTTC. The V and J genes are TRBV20-1 and TRBJ2-7; 7 bases agree with TRBD2. Trimming cost V 3 bases and J 0 bases; bases outside gene matches: 5. The CDR3 covers 14 residues. CDR1 is DFQATT, CDR2 SNEGSKA, per germline (reference sequence).